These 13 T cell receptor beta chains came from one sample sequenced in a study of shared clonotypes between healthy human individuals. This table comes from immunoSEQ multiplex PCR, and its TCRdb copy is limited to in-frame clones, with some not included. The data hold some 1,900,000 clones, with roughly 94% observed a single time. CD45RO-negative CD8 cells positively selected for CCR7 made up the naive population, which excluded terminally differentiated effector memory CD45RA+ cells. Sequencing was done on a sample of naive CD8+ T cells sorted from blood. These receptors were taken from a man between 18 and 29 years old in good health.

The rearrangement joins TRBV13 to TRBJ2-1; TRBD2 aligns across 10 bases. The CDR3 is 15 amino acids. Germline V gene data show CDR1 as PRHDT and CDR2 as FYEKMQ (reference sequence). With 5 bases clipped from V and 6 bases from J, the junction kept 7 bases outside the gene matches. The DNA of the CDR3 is TGTGCCAGCAGCCTCTCCGGGACTAGCGCCAATGAGCAGTTCTTC. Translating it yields CASSLSGTSANEQFF.

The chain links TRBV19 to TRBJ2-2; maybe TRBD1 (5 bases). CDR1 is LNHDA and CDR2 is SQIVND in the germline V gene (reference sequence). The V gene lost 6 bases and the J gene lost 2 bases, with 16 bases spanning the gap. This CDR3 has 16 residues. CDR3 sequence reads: CASRFQGVFNTGELFF. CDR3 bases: TGTGCCAGTAGATTTCAAGGGGTTTTCAACACCGGGGAGCTGTTTTTT.

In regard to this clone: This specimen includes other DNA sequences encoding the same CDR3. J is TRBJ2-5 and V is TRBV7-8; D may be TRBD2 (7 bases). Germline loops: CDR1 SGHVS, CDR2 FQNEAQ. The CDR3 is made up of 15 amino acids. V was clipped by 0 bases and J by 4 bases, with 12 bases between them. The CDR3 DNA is TGTGCCAGCAGCTTAGCGGGGGGGCCGGGAGAGACCCAGTACTTC. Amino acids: CASSLAGGPGETQYF.

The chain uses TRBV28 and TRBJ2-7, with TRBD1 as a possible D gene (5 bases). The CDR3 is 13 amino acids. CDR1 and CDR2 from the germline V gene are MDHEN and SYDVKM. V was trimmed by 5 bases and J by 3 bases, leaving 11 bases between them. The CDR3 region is CASSKQGIYEQYF. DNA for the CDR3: TGTGCCAGCAGTAAGCAGGGAATCTACGAGCAGTACTTC.

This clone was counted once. The CDR3 sequence: CASSLTIETGLYEQYF. CDR3 sequence (DNA): TGTGCCAGCAGTTTAACCATAGAGACAGGGCTCTACGAGCAGTACTTC. This chain connects TRBV27 to TRBJ2-7, with 7 bases fitting TRBD1. In germline, CDR1 is MNHEY, CDR2 SMNVEV (reference sequence). Losses at the gene ends were 2 bases for V and 3 bases for J; bases not matched to a gene: 10. The CDR3 consists of 16 residues.

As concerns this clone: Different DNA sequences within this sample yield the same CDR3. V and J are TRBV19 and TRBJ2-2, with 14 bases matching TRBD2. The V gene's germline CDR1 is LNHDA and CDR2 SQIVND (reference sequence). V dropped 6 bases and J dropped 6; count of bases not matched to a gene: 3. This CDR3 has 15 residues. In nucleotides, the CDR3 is TGTGCCAGTAGCGGACTAGCGGGAGGAGCCGGGGAGCTGTTTTTT. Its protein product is CASSGLAGGAGELFF.

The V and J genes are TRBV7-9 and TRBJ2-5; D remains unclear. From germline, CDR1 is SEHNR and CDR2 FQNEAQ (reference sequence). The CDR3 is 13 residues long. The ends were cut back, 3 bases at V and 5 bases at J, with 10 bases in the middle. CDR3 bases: TGTGCCAGCAGCTTGGTAGATGGGGAGACCCAGTACTTC. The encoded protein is CASSLVDGETQYF.

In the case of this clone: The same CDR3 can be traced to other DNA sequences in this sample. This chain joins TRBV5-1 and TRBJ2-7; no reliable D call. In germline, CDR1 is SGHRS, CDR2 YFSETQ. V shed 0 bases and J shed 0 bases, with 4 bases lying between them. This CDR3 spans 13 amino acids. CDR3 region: CASSLVASYEQYF. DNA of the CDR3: TGCGCCAGCAGCTTGGTAGCCTCCTACGAGCAGTACTTC.

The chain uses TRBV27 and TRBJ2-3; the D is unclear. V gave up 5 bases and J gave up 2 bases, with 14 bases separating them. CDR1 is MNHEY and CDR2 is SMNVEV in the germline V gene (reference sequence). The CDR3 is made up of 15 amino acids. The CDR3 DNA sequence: TGTGCCAGCAGTCTCCAGACCAGTAACACAGATACGCAGTATTTT. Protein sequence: CASSLQTSNTDTQYF.

The CDR3 region has the DNA TGTGCCAGCACCTCCGGTGTGGACACAAACTATGGCTACACCTTC. It translates to CASTSGVDTNYGYTF. The chain carries TRBV9 and TRBJ1-2; TRBD1 is a possible D gene (5 bases). In germline, CDR1 is SGDLS, CDR2 YYNGEE. The CDR3 is made up of 15 amino acids. V lost 6 bases to trimming and J lost 2 bases, with 17 bases between them.

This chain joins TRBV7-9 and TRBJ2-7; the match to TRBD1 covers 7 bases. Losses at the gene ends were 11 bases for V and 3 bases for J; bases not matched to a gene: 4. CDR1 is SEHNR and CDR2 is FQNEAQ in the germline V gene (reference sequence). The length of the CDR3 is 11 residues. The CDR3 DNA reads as TGTGCCGTTCGGGACAGCTACGAGCAGTACTTC. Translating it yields CAVRDSYEQYF.

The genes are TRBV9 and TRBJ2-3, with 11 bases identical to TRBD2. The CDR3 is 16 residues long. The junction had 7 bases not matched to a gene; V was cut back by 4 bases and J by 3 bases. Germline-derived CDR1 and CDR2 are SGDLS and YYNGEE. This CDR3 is CASSNGTSGWTDTQYF. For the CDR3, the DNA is TGTGCCAGCAGCAACGGGACTAGCGGCTGGACAGATACGCAGTATTTT.

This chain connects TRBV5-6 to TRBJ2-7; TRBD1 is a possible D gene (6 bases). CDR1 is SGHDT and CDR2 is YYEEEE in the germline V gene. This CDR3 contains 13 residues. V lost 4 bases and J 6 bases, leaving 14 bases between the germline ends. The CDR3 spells CASSPPAGVEQYF. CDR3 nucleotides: TGTGCCAGCAGCCCCCCCGCAGGGGTCGAGCAGTACTTC.